This TCR beta chain was identified in a study of identifying expanded T cells in peripheral blood. Study-wide results and caveats: About 1.3 clones differed between technical replicates, versus approximately 17 and 20 over time.

Concerning this clone: The antigen is undetermined.

Data came from immunoSEQ multiplex PCR; TCRdb stores just in-frame clones and leaves some out. The sample has around 100,000 clones; approximately 90% are singletons. Deletions cut 5 bases from V and 9 bases from J, with 20 bases between. The CDR3 extends over 15 amino acids. In germline, CDR1 is MNHEY, CDR2 SVGAGI. Collection occurred without any documented infections or immune events in donors. Source material: blood. The receptor comes from a person aged 18-70 years in good health. This chain joins TRBV6-5 and TRBJ1-3; possibly TRBD1 for D (5 bases). CDR3 loop: CASSTGREFSLTIYF. DNA of the CDR3: TGTGCCAGCAGTACAGGTAGAGAGTTTAGCCTCACCATATATTTT.